This TCR beta chain was recorded in a study of cytomegalovirus exposure and HLA in healthy donors. Background on the study: An early data release held tens of millions of unique TCRs from HLA-typed donors.

Germline CDR1 reads SGHRS; CDR2 reads YFSETQ. Trimming cost V 7 bases and J 5 bases, with 15 bases left between them. This CDR3 has 13 residues. Findings of the study overall: In a later analysis, most CMV-associated TCR beta chains appeared HLA-restricted. A previous analysis found most TCR beta V segments productive roughly 87% or roughly 30% of the time.

A multiplex PCR was run with 60 Vbeta primers and 13 Jbeta primers. Libraries were prepared by immunoSEQ multiplex PCR; TCRdb keeps only in-frame clonotypes and omits some of them. The sample holds 100,000 to 150,000 clones, over 70% seen once. As for this clone: What it binds is unknown.

The V call is TRBV5-1, the J call TRBJ1-1; unclear D gene. Sequenced material: PBMCs. The receptor was derived from a man aged 35-49 years in good health and CMV-seropositive. The CDR3 loop reads CASFAADSTEAFF. The CDR3 nucleotides are TGCGCCAGCTTTGCGGCCGACTCAACTGAAGCTTTCTTT.